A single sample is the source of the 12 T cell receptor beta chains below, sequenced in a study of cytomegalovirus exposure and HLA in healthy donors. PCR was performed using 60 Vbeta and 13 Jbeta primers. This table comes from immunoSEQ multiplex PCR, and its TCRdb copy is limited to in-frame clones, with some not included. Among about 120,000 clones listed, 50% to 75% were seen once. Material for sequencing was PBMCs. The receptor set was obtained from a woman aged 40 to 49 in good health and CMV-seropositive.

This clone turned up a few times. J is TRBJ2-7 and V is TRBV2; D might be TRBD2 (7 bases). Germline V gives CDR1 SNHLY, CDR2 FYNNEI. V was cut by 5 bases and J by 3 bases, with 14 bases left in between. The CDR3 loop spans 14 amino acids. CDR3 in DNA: TGTGCCAGCAGTAACAGGGAGGGGCACTACGAGCAGTACTTC. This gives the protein CASSNREGHYEQYF.

CDR3 DNA sequence: TGCGCCAGCAGCCAAGAGCAGACAAAAGGAAACACCATATATTTT. This translates into CASSQEQTKGNTIYF. The chain carries TRBV4-1 and TRBJ1-3; D call uncertain. Trimming took off 0 bases at V and 4 bases at J, with 10 bases between the two ends. CDR3 size: 15 residues. The V gene's germline CDR1 is MGHRA and CDR2 YSYEKL.

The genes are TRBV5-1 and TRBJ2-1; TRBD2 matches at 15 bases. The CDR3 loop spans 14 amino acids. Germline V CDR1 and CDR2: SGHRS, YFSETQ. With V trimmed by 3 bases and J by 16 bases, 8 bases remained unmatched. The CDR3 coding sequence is TGCGCCAGCAGCTCGTGGACTAGCGGGGGGGGGCGTTTCTTC. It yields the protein CASSSWTSGGGRFF.

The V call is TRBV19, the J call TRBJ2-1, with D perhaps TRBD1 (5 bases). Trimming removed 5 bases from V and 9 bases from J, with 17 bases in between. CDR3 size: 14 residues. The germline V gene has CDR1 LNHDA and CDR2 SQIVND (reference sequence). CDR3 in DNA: TGTGCCAGTAGTGTAAGCGCCCAGGGCTTTGAGCAGTTCTTC. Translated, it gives CASSVSAQGFEQFF.

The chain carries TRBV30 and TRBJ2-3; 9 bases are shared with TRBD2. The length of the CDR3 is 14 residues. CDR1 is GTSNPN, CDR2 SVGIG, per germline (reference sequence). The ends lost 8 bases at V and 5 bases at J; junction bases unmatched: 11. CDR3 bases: TGTGCCATTCAAAGGACTAGCGCTAAAGATACGCAGTATTTT. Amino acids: CAIQRTSAKDTQYF.

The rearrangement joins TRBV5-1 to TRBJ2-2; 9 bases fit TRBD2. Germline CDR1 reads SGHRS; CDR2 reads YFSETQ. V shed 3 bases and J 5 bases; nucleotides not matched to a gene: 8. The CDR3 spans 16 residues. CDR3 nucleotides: TGCGCCAGCAGCTCCCAAGCGGGAGGAGGAACCGGGGAGCTGTTTTTT. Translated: CASSSQAGGGTGELFF.

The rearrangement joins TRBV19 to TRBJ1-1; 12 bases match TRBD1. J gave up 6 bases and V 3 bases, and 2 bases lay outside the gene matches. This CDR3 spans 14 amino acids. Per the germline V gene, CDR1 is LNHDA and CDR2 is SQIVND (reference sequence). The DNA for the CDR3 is TGTGCCAGTAGTATCGGGACAGGGGGCGCTGAAGCTTTCTTT. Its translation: CASSIGTGGAEAFF.

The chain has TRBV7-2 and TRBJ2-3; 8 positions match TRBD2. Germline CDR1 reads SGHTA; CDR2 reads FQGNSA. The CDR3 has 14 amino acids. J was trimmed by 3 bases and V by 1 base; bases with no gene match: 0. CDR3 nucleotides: TGTGCCAGCAGCTTAGAGCGGGGGACAGATACGCAGTATTTT. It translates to CASSLERGTDTQYF.

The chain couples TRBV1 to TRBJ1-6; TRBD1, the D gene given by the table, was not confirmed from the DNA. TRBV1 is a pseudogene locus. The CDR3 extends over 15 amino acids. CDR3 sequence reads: CTSSRGQGGNSPLHF. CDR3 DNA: TGCACCAGCAGCCGAGGACAGGGAGGCAATTCACCCCTCCACTTT.

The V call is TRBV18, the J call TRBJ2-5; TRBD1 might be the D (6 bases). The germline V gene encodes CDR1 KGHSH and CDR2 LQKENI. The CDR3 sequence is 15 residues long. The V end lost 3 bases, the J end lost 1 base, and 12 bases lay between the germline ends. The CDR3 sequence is CASSPEKGGQETQYF. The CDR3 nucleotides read TGTGCCAGCTCACCGGAGAAAGGGGGCCAAGAGACCCAGTACTTC.

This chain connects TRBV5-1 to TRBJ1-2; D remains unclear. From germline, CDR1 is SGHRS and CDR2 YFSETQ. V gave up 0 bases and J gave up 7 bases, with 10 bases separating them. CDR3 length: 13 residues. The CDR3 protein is CASSLVREAGYTF. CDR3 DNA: TGCGCCAGCAGCTTGGTGAGGGAGGCTGGCTACACCTTC.

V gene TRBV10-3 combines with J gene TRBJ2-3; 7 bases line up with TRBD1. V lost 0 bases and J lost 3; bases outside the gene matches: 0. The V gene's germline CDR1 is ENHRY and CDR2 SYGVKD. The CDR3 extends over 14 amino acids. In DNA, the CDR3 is TGTGCCATCAGTGAGTCGACAGGGACAGATACGCAGTATTTT. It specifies CAISESTGTDTQYF.